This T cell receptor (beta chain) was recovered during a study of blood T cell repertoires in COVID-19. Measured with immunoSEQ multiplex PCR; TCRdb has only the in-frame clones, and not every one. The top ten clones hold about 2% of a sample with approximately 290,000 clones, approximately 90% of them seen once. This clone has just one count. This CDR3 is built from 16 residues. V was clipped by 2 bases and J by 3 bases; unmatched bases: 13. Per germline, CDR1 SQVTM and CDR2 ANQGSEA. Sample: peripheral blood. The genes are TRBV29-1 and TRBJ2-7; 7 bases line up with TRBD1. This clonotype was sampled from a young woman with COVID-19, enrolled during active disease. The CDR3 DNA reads TGCAGCGTTGAATTCCCCGAGTTAGGGGGCCTCTACGAGCAGTACTTC. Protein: CSVEFPELGGLYEQYF.